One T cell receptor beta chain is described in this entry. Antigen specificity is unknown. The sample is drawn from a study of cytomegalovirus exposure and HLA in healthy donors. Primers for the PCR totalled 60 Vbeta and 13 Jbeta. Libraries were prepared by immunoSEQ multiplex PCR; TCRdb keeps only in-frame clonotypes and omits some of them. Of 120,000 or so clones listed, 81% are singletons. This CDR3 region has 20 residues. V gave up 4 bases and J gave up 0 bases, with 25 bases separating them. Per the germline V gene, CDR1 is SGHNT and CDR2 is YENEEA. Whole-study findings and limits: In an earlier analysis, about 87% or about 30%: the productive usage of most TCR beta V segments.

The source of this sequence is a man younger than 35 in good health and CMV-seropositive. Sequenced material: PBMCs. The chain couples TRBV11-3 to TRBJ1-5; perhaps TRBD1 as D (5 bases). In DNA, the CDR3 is TGTGCCAGCAGCTCCGAAGAAACAGGACCCGACAGTTATAGCAATCAGCCCCAGCATTTT. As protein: CASSSEETGPDSYSNQPQHF.